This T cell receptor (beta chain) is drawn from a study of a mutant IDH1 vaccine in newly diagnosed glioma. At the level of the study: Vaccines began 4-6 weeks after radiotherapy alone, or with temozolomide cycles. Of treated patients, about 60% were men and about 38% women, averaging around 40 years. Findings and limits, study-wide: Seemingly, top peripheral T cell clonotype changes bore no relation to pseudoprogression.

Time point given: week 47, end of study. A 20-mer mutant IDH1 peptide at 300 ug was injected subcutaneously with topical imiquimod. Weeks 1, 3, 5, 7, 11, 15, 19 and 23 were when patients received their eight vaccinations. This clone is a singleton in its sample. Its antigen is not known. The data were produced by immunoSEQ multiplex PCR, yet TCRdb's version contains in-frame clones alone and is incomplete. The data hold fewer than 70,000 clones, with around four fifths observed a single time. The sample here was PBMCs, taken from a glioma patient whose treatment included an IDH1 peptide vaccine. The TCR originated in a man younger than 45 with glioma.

CDR3 residues: CASSLGPIKGAGRKLFF. CDR3 sequence (DNA): TGCGCCAGCAGCTTGGGACCCATTAAAGGGGCTGGTAGAAAACTGTTTTTT. This chain joins TRBV5-1 and TRBJ1-4; weak D call: TRBD1 (5 bases). Germline CDR1 SGHRS, CDR2 YFSETQ. CDR3 length: 17 residues. V was trimmed by 0 bases and J by 10 bases, leaving 22 bases between them.